This record looks at one T cell receptor beta chain sequence and its context. As yet, its antigen is unknown. This specimen comes from a study of blood T cells in healthy people across ages. Study summary: About one barcoded TCR beta cDNA was captured per two T cells. General study points: The CMV status of each donor remained undetermined, and this could have confounded shifts in expanded clonotypes.

This CDR3 is built from 16 residues. CDR1 is MNHNS and CDR2 is SASEGT in the germline V gene. Trimming cost V 6 bases and J 7 bases; bases outside gene matches: 9. A J-beta primer mix and a sample-barcoded 5' primer were used in a second PCR of roughly 7 to 12 cycles. A minimum of 2.5 million CDR3-containing paired-end reads was obtained for each sample. TCRdb re-called the 5' RACE reads through MiXCR, storing one row per CDR3 protein. The sample includes about 1.4 million distinct CDR3 sequences, roughly 59% seen only once; the top ten take about 6.3%. Specimen: blood. This receptor was obtained from a man between 18 and 35 years old in good health. This rearrangement joins TRBV6-1 to TRBJ2-1; TRBD2 matches 13 bases. CDR3 amino acids: CASRDLGLAGVNEQFF. The CDR3 DNA reads TGTGCCAGCAGGGACCTTGGACTAGCGGGGGTTAATGAGCAGTTCTTC.